The present T cell receptor (beta chain) was sequenced within a study of T cells in Graves' hyperthyroidism and ophthalmopathy. The sample holds many counts of this clonotype. V was clipped by 6 bases and J by 2 bases, with 10 bases between them. The CDR3 is 14 amino acids. The TCR beta CDR3 regions underwent amplification using RNA transcripts as the source. Using the HTBI primer set, a first-round RT-PCR was run on the TCR CDR3. TCRdb ran MiXCR on the multiplex PCR reads and lists one entry per CDR3 protein. The sample has under 400,000 distinct CDR3 sequences, 15% to 20% seen once; the top ten hold around a sixth.

The rearrangement links TRBV12-3 or TRBV12-4 to TRBJ2-2; tentatively, D is TRBD1 (6 bases). Sequencing used blood. The sequence was obtained from a woman in her thirties or forties with Graves' ophthalmopathy. For the CDR3, the DNA is TGTGCCAGCAGGAGGGACATTAACACCGGGGAGCTGTTTTTT. Amino acid sequence: CASRRDINTGELFF.